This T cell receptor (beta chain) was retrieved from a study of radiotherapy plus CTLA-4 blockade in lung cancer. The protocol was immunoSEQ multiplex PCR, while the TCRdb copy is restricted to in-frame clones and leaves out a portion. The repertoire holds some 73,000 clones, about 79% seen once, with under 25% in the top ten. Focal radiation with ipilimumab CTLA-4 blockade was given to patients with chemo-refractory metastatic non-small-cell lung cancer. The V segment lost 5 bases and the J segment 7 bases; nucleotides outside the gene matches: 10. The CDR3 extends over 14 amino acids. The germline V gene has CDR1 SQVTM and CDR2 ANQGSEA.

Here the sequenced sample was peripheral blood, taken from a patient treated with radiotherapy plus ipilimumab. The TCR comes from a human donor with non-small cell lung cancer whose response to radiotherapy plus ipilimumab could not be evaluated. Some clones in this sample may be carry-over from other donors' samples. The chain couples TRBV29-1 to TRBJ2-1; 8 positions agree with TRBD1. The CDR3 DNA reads TGCAGCGTTTCTTCGGCCAGGGGGCCAAATGAGCAGTTCTTC. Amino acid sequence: CSVSSARGPNEQFF.